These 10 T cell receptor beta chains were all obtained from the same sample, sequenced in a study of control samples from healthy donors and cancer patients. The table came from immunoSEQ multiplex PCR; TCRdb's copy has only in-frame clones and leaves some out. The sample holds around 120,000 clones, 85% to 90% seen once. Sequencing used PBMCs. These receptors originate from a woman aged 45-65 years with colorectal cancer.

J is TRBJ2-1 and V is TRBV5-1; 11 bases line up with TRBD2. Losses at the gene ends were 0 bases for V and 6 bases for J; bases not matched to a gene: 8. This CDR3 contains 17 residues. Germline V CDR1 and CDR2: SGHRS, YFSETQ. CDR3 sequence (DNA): TGCGCCAGCAGCTTGGTTCCTAGCGGGAGGCCGGGCAATGAGCAGTTCTTC. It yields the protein CASSLVPSGRPGNEQFF. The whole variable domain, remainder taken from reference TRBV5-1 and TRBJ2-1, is KAGVTQTPRYLIKTRGQQVTLSCSPISGHRSVSWYQQTPGQGLQFLFEYFSETQRNKGNFPGRFSGRQFSNSRSEMNVSTLELGDSALYLCASSLVPSGRPGNEQFFGPGTRLTVL.

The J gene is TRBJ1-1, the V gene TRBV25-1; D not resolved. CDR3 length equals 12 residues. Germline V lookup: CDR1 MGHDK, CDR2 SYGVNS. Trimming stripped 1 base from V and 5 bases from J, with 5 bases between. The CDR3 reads CASSESETEAFF. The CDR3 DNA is TGTGCCAGCAGTGAATCGGAGACTGAAGCTTTCTTT.

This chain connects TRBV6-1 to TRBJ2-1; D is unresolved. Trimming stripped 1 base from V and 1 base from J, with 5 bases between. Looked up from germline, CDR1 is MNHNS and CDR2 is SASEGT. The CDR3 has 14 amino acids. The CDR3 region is CASSEGGSYNEQFF. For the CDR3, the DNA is TGTGCCAGCAGTGAAGGGGGTTCCTACAATGAGCAGTTCTTC.

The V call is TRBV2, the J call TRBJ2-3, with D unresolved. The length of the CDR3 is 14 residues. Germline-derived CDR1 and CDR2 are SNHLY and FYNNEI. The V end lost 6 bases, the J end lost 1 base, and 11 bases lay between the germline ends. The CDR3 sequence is CASSALQGTDTQYF. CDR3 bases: TGTGCCAGCAGCGCACTCCAGGGCACAGATACGCAGTATTTT.

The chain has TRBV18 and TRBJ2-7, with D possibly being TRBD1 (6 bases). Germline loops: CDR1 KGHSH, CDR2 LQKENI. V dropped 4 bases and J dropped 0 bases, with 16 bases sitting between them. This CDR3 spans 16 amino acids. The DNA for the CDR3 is TGTGCCAGCTCACTCCGACAGGCAGTGAGCTCCTACGAGCAGTACTTC. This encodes CASSLRQAVSSYEQYF.

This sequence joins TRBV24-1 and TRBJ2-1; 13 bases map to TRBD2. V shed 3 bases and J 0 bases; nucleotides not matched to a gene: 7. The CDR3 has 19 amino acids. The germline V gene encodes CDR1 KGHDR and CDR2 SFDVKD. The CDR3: CATSDPGLAGEASYNEQFF. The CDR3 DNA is TGTGCCACCAGTGATCCTGGACTAGCGGGAGAGGCCTCCTACAATGAGCAGTTCTTC.

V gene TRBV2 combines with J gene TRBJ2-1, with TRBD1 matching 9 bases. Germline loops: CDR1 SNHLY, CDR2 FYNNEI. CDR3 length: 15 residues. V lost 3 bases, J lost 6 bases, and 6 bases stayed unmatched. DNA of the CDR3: TGTGCCAGCAGTGAGAGACAGGGGGGGGGCAATGAGCAGTTCTTC. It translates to CASSERQGGGNEQFF.

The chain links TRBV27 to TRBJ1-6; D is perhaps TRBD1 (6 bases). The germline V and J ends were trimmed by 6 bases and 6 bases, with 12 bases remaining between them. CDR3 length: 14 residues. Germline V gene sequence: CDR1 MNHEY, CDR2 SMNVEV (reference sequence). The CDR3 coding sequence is TGTGCCAGCAGGGCGTGGACAGCTAATTCACCCCTCCACTTT. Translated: CASRAWTANSPLHF.

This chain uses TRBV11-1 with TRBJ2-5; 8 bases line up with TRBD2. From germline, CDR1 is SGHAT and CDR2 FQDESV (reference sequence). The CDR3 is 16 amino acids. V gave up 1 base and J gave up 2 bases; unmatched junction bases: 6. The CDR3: CASSLVAGPVQETQYF. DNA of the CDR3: TGTGCCAGCAGCTTAGTAGCGGGACCAGTACAAGAGACCCAGTACTTC.

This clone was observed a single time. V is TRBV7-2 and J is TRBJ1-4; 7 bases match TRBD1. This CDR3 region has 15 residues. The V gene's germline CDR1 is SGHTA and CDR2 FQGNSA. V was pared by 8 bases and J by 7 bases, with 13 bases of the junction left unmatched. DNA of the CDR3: TGTGCCAGCTCTCCAGGGGGTGGCGGAAGTGAAAAACTGTTTTTT. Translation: CASSPGGGGSEKLFF. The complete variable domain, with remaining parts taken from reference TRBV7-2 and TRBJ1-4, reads GAGVSQSPSNKVTEKGKDVELRCDPISGHTALYWYRQSLGQGLEFLIYFQGNSAPDKSGLPSDRFSAERTGGSVSTLTIQRTQQEDSAVYLCASSPGGGGSEKLFFGSGTQLSVL.